The subject of this entry is one T cell receptor (beta chain). The antigen remains undetermined. Germline trimming cut 5 bases from V and 2 bases from J; bases unmatched to any gene: 10. The CDR3 is made up of 16 amino acids. Germline V gene sequence: CDR1 LGHDT, CDR2 YNNKEL (reference sequence). The data originate from a study of blood T cells in healthy people across ages. Study results and limitations: Samples with more naive T cells showed higher observed beta diversity. More naive CD4+ cells and higher diversity were found in long-lived than in aged donors.

A second roughly 6 to 12 cycle PCR used barcoded and J-beta primers. In TCRdb, the 5' RACE reads were re-called with MiXCR into one record per CDR3 protein. The table lists under 2 million distinct CDR3 sequences, roughly 32% of them singletons. The material sequenced was blood. This chain joins TRBV3-1 and TRBJ2-5; 8 positions match TRBD1. The TCR was taken from a woman aged 25 to 39 in good health. As DNA, the CDR3 is TGTGCCAGCAGCACTCCCTCCGGGACAGGACAAGAGACCCAGTACTTC. It yields the protein CASSTPSGTGQETQYF.